This entry lists 14 T cell receptor beta chains sequenced from one sample in a study of breast tumors, draining lymph nodes, adjacent tissues. The lymph nodes were axillary draining lymph nodes from breast cancer patients. One entry per CDR3 protein, called by TCRdb with MiXCR from the multiplex PCR reads. Counted here are roughly 130,000 distinct CDR3 sequences, about 20% occurring once; the ten biggest clones make up around 3.5%. The sequenced material came from axillary lymph node tissue. Receptor source: a female donor with breast cancer. Some clones in this sample may be carry-over from other donors' samples.

This clonotype was recorded at least ten times. This chain joins TRBV6-5 and TRBJ2-1; D might be TRBD1 or TRBD2, each matching 5 bases. The V gene lost 5 bases and the J gene lost 5 bases, with 16 bases spanning the gap. The CDR3 has 15 residues. Germline V gene data show CDR1 as MNHEY and CDR2 as SVGAGI. The CDR3 is CASSPPGRRNNEQFF. DNA for the CDR3: TGTGCCAGCAGTCCCCCGGGACGCAGGAACAATGAGCAGTTCTTC.

This clonotype was seen repeatedly, ten times or more. The V gene is TRBV19, the J gene TRBJ1-3; TRBD1 agrees at 8 bases. The trim removed 4 bases at V and 0 bases at J, leaving 2 bases unmatched. This CDR3 is 15 amino acids long. Germline CDR1 reads LNHDA; CDR2 reads SQIVND (reference sequence). For the CDR3, the DNA is TGTGCCAGTAGTACCACAGGGGGCTCTGGAAACACCATATATTTT. This codes for CASSTTGGSGNTIYF.

This clonotype has a count of ten or more. The chain combines TRBV7-3 with TRBJ2-3; no firm D call. The V gene's germline CDR1 is SGHTA and CDR2 FQGTGA. The V end lost 5 bases, the J end lost 1 base, and 7 bases lay between the germline ends. This CDR3 is built from 13 residues. CDR3 DNA: TGTGCCAGCAGCATTCAGCGCACAGATACGCAGTATTTT. Amino acids: CASSIQRTDTQYF.

This clonotype appeared a few times. This sequence joins TRBV6-5 and TRBJ2-3; 10 bases line up with TRBD2. The V and J ends lost 4 bases and 4 bases, in that order; junction bases with no gene match: 5. CDR3 size: 15 residues. Germline loops: CDR1 MNHEY, CDR2 SVGAGI. The CDR3 spells CASSWSGGAADTQYF. CDR3 nucleotides: TGTGCCAGCAGTTGGAGCGGGGGGGCAGCAGATACGCAGTATTTT.

About this clonotype itself: Just one base apart from a much larger clone, this may be a read error. The CDR3 spells CASSPRDRGRNSPLHF. CDR3 DNA sequence: TGTGCCAGCAGCCCCCGGGACAGGGGGCGGAATTCACCCCTCCACTTT. The rearrangement links TRBV13 to TRBJ1-6; TRBD1 matches 12 bases. CDR1 is PRHDT and CDR2 is FYEKMQ in the germline V gene (reference sequence). There are 16 residues in the CDR3. Germline trimming cut 5 bases from V and 7 bases from J; bases unmatched to any gene: 6.

This clonotype was observed many times. The CDR3 here is CASSLSSSYNSPLHF. CDR3 sequence (DNA): TGCGCCAGCAGCTTGAGTAGCTCCTATAATTCACCCCTCCACTTT. The V and J genes are TRBV5-1 and TRBJ1-6; D uncertain. The CDR3 runs 15 residues. The V end was cut by 1 base, the J end by 0 bases, with 5 bases between. The germline V gene has CDR1 SGHRS and CDR2 YFSETQ.

This clonotype was observed many times. The genes are TRBV6-5 and TRBJ1-2, with D hard to call. The germline gives CDR1 MNHEY, CDR2 SVGAGI. V gave up 6 bases and J gave up 0 bases, with 17 bases separating them. The CDR3 covers 16 residues. The CDR3 DNA is TGTGCCAGCAGGCGGGCAGGCCGGTTAACTAACTATGGCTACACCTTC. Protein: CASRRAGRLTNYGYTF.

This clonotype was observed at least ten times. The gene calls are TRBV7-8 and TRBJ1-5; 8 positions match TRBD1. Germline-derived CDR1 and CDR2 are SGHVS and FQNEAQ. The junction had 5 bases not matched to a gene; V was cut back by 5 bases and J by 5 bases. This CDR3 contains 14 residues. CDR3 DNA: TGTGCCAGCAGCGAGGACAGGGTAGATCAGCCCCAGCATTTT. This codes for CASSEDRVDQPQHF.

There are many counts of this clonotype. V usage is TRBV4-1 and J usage is TRBJ2-7; 7 positions match TRBD1. V shed 5 bases, J shed 2 bases, and the junction held 6 bases outside the gene matches. The CDR3 covers 14 residues. Germline CDR1 and CDR2: MGHRA and YSYEKL. The CDR3 coding sequence is TGCGCCAGCAGCTATCCGGGACAGACCTACGAGCAGTACTTC. It encodes CASSYPGQTYEQYF.

As for this clonotype: This clone may be a read error of a much larger clone one base away. V and J are TRBV6-5 and TRBJ2-2, with a tentative D call TRBD2 (6 bases). V was pared by 6 bases and J by 7 bases, with 15 bases between. CDR1 and CDR2 (germline): MNHEY, SVGAGI. The CDR3 loop spans 14 amino acids. CDR3 amino acids: CASSRRMEGGELFF. CDR3 DNA: TGTGCCAGCAGCCGAAGGATGGAGGGCGGGGAGCTGTTTTTT.

Notes on this clonotype: A much larger clone lies a single base off, so this may be a read error. The chain has TRBV25-1 and TRBJ1-3; D might be TRBD1 (6 bases). The CDR3 is 14 amino acids. Per germline, CDR1 MGHDK and CDR2 SYGVNS. Here the CDR3 reads CASSRTVSGNIIYF. Here the CDR3 DNA reads TGTGCCAGCAGCCGGACAGTCTCTGGAAACATCATATATTTT.

Turning to this clonotype: The conserved phenylalanine or tryptophan normally closing the CDR3 is absent here, so this likely arose from a read error. This chain uses TRBV4-1 with TRBJ2-1; no clear D. This CDR3 contains 14 residues. Per the germline V gene, CDR1 is MGHRA and CDR2 is YSYEKL. The CDR3 sequence: CASGQDRRNSRQFL. CDR3 DNA: TGCGCCAGCGGCCAAGATCGGCGGAACAGCCGACAGTTCCTC.

At least ten counts were recorded for this clonotype. This rearrangement joins TRBV27 to TRBJ2-7, with no clear D. The CDR3 is 15 amino acids. Trimming cost V 0 bases and J 2 bases, with 11 bases left between them. Germline lookup yields CDR1 MNHEY and CDR2 SMNVEV (reference sequence). CDR3 protein: CASSLSGVGTYEQYF. In DNA form, the CDR3 reads TGTGCCAGCAGTTTATCAGGAGTAGGTACCTACGAGCAGTACTTC.

This chain's CDR3 is CASSSLASNTGELFF. In DNA, the CDR3 is TGTGCCAGCAGTTCACTAGCGTCGAACACCGGGGAGCTGTTTTTT. V and J are TRBV6-9 and TRBJ2-2; 7 bases align to TRBD2. The CDR3 is made up of 15 amino acids. With 4 bases clipped from V and 0 bases from J, the junction kept 2 bases outside the gene matches. Germline V gene data show CDR1 as MNHGY and CDR2 as SVAAGI.